One sample yielded the 30 T cell receptor beta chains listed below, sequenced in a study of CD8+ T cells in alopecia areata. cDNA reverse transcribed from extracted RNA served as the sequencing template. The assay was immunoSEQ multiplex PCR, and TCRdb's table has in-frame clones only and misses some. Observed are under 20,000 clones, no singletons, with the top ten taking over 25%. Cell sorting was performed on pooled cutaneous lymph node cells with CD4, CD8alpha, NKG2D, NKG2ACE and other markers. The material sequenced was CD8+ T cells sorted from a lymph node. The receptors stem from a C3H/HeJ mouse with alopecia areata. Strain MHC haplotype: H2-k.

This clone was seen a few times. Gene labels here are mouse ones. CDR3 region: CASGEGLGAVQNTLYF. Incomplete CDR3 DNA: TGTGCCAGCGGTGAGGGACTGGGGGCGGTTCAAAAC. V gene TRBV13-2 combines with J gene TRBJ2-4; 11 bases fit TRBD2. The read comes to an end 4 residues before the CDR3 does, leaving the germline J gene to fill in the end. V lost 2 bases to trimming and J lost 2 bases; unmatched junction nucleotides: 4. The germline gives CDR1 NNHNN, CDR2 SYGAGS (reference sequence). The CDR3 sequence is 16 residues long.

This clone is classed as medium-sized. Gene names and germline refer to mouse. Sequencing ends 4 residues short of the CDR3 end; the germline J gene provides the rest. The chain couples TRBV13-3 to TRBJ2-3, with 13 bases fitting TRBD2. V trimming: 5 bases; J trimming: 3 bases; junction bases outside the gene matches: 0. This CDR3 comprises 14 residues. Germline CDR1 reads NNHDY; CDR2 reads SYVADS. The part of the CDR3 DNA that was read is TGTGCCAGCAGGGACTGGGGGGGCGCAGAA. Protein product: CASRDWGGAE. The entire CDR3 protein is CASRDWGGAETLYF.

Turning to this clone: The germline and genes are mouse ones. The read ends 4 residues early relative to the CDR3; the germline J gene fills the gap. The rearrangement links TRBV29 to TRBJ1-1; D gene uncertain. Germline-derived CDR1 and CDR2 are MSHET and SYDVDS. This CDR3 has 13 residues. Between the trimmed V and J ends, which lost 5 bases and 0 bases, there was a span of 7 bases. The DNA read from the CDR3 is TGTGCTAGCAGTCCCCTTGCAAACACA. It encodes CASSPLANT. The full-length CDR3 reads as CASSPLANTEVFF.

Of note for this clone: The genes and germline here are from mouse. The read gets to within 4 residues of the CDR3 end, and the germline J gene fills in the rest. This chain uses TRBV13-2 with TRBJ1-2; D possibly corresponds to TRBD1 (5 bases). Germline values: CDR1 NNHNN, CDR2 SYGAGS (reference sequence). The CDR3 consists of 15 residues. V shed 0 bases and J shed 2 bases, with 11 bases lying between them. The DNA read from the CDR3 is TGTGCCAGCGGTGATGCCGGGGGGAGGAACTCC. Translated, it gives CASGDAGGRNS. The entire CDR3 protein is CASGDAGGRNSDYTF.

This clone was observed many times. Here the gene names and germline are mouse. Read data end 4 residues before the CDR3 end; the end is taken from the germline J gene. J is TRBJ2-1 and V is TRBV13-3; TRBD2 agrees at 8 bases. The CDR3 contains 15 residues. Germline V gene data show CDR1 as NNHDY and CDR2 as SYVADS. CDR3 loop: CASSDRGGALAEQFF. The part of the CDR3 DNA that was read is TGTGCCAGCAGTGATCGGGGGGGCGCGTTGGCT.

This clone was seen more than once but under ten times. Genes and germline are mouse. The read terminates 4 residues ahead of where the CDR3 ends, so the germline J gene completes it. This rearrangement joins TRBV19 to TRBJ2-7, with 7 bases identical to TRBD2. V shed 2 bases, J shed 3 bases, and the junction held 5 bases outside the gene matches. The CDR3 length is 14 residues. Germline V CDR1 and CDR2: FNHDT, SITEND (reference sequence). CDR3 in amino acids: CASSIAWGNYEQYF. The CDR3 DNA, read in part, is TGTGCCAGCAGTATTGCCTGGGGGAACTAT. Looking up the rest from reference TRBV19 and TRBJ2-7 gives the full variable domain: GGIITQTPKFLIGQEGQKLTLKCQQNFNHDTMYWYRQDSGKGLRLIYYSITENDLQKGDLSEGYDASREKKSSFSLTVTSAQKNEMAVFLCASSIAWGNYEQYFGPGTRLTVL.

Comments on this clone: Gene names are the mouse ones. This CDR3 reads CTCSADQGQGEVFF. The sequenced part of the CDR3 DNA is TGCACCTGCAGTGCAGATCAGGGACAGGGA. The V and J genes are TRBV1 and TRBJ1-1; 9 bases map to TRBD1. The read halts 4 residues ahead of the CDR3 end, with the missing end drawn from the germline J gene. The length of the CDR3 is 14 residues. CDR1 NSQYPW and CDR2 LRSPGD come from the germline V gene (reference sequence).

In this sample, this clone turned up a few times. Gene names denote mouse genes. Read sequence stops 4 residues before the CDR3 end, and the germline J gene provides the missing end. V is TRBV17 and J is TRBJ1-4, with TRBD1 matching over 9 bases. The CDR3 consists of 15 residues. In germline, CDR1 is MNHDT, CDR2 YYDKIL. Trimming at V came to 0 bases and at J to 6 bases, leaving 2 bases not matched to a gene. The CDR3 protein is CASSRERTGDERLFF. Partial CDR3 DNA: TGTGCTAGCAGTAGAGAGAGGACAGGGGACGAA.

This clone was found a few times. Gene names refer to mouse genes. The read gets to within 4 residues of the CDR3 end, and the germline J gene fills in the rest. The chain joins TRBV13-3 to TRBJ2-5, with TRBD1 matching 9 bases. Germline CDR1 reads NNHDY; CDR2 reads SYVADS. CDR3 size: 15 residues. CDR3 residues: CASSYTTGGEDTQYF. The DNA read from the CDR3 is TGTGCCAGCAGTTATACTACAGGGGGCGAAGAC.

This clone was counted a few times. Here the gene names and germline are mouse. Coverage ceases 4 residues before the CDR3 finishes, and the germline J gene fills in the end. The J gene is TRBJ2-7, the V gene TRBV19, with D possibly being TRBD1 (5 bases). Germline values: CDR1 FNHDT, CDR2 SITEND (reference sequence). The V end was cut by 0 bases, the J end by 0 bases, with 7 bases between. The CDR3 is 14 amino acids. The DNA read from the CDR3 is TGTGCCAGCAGTATAGATGACAGCTCCTAT. Its translation: CASSIDDSSY. The full-length CDR3 reads as CASSIDDSSYEQYF.

This clone has just a few counts. Gene names refer to mouse genes. Coverage ceases 4 residues before the CDR3 finishes, and the germline J gene fills in the end. The V gene is TRBV16, the J gene TRBJ2-7; no clear D gene. V lost 5 bases, J lost 3 bases, and 8 bases lay in between. The germline CDR1 and CDR2 sequences are SGHSA and FRNQAP. The CDR3 length is 12 residues. Partial CDR3 DNA: TGTGCAAGCAGCCCCCTGGTCTAT. Translating it yields CASSPLVY. Given in full, the CDR3 is CASSPLVYEQYF.

This clone was found many times. The database protein in TCRdb disagrees with the DNA translation at residue 13; the sequence shown here was translated from the DNA. The germline and genes are mouse ones. The CDR3 end is not reached by the read, which stops 3 residues before it; the germline J gene fills it in. The chain combines TRBV13-1 with TRBJ1-6; 10 bases fit TRBD1. TRBJ1-6 counts as an open reading frame of uncertain function. V gave up 3 bases and J gave up 5 bases; unmatched junction bases: 5. Per germline, CDR1 NSHNY and CDR2 SYGAGN. The CDR3 runs to 16 residues. Partial CDR3 DNA: TGTGCCAGCAGTGCTCCCGGGACAGGGGATAATTCGCCC. As protein: CASSAPGTGDNSP. In full, the CDR3 reads CASSAPGTGDNSPLYF.

In regard to this clone: The genes are named according to mouse. From the germline J gene comes the end of the CDR3, since the read stops 4 residues before it. This rearrangement joins TRBV13-3 to TRBJ2-5, with 13 bases fitting TRBD2. Germline CDR1 and CDR2: NNHDY and SYVADS. Trimming took 5 bases from V and 2 from J; bases not matched to a gene: 2. The CDR3 is 15 residues long. The CDR3 bases that were read are TGTGCCAGCAGGGACTGGGGGGGCGCCCAAGAC. Translated, it gives CASRDWGGAQD. The whole CDR3 is CASRDWGGAQDTQYF.

This clone was seen a few times. Mouse gene names and germline throughout. CDR3 DNA (partial): TGTGCCAGCAGTATAGCGGACTGGCAGTCTGCTAACTATGCT. The encoded protein is CASSIADWQSANYA. The whole CDR3 region reads CASSIADWQSANYAEQFF. The V and J genes are TRBV19 and TRBJ2-1, with 7 bases identical to TRBD2. The read halts 4 residues ahead of the CDR3 end, with the missing end drawn from the germline J gene. V was clipped by 0 bases and J by 0 bases; unmatched bases: 9. Germline CDR1 is FNHDT and CDR2 is SITEND (reference sequence). The CDR3 length is 18 residues.

By share, this clone ranks as large. Gene names and germline match the mouse. Coverage ceases 4 residues before the CDR3 finishes, and the germline J gene fills in the end. The chain joins TRBV13-3 to TRBJ2-3; D might be TRBD1 (6 bases). The CDR3 is 13 residues long. CDR1 is NNHDY and CDR2 is SYVADS in the germline V gene. The covered CDR3 bases are TGTGCCAGCAGTGATGCGGGACAAGAA. Protein sequence: CASSDAGQE. The full CDR3 protein is CASSDAGQETLYF.

This clone was counted many times. Gene names and germline match the mouse. The CDR3 end falls 4 residues outside the read, so it is completed with the germline J gene. The chain joins TRBV19 to TRBJ2-1, with 9 bases identical to TRBD2. The J segment lost 3 bases and the V segment lost 2 bases, leaving 3 bases of the junction unmatched. Germline CDR1 and CDR2: FNHDT and SITEND (reference sequence). The CDR3 has 15 residues. The sequenced part of the CDR3 DNA is TGTGCCAGCAGTATTCCCTGGGGGGGCTATGCT. It specifies CASSIPWGGYA. The whole CDR3 protein is CASSIPWGGYAEQFF.

By share, this clone counts as medium-sized. Gene and germline names: mouse. The read terminates 4 residues before the CDR3 end, so the remaining end is supplied by the germline J gene. V is TRBV13-3 and J is TRBJ2-4; 9 nucleotides match TRBD1. The CDR3 extends over 17 amino acids. Germline CDR1 NNHDY, CDR2 SYVADS. V lost 3 bases to trimming and J lost 0 bases; unmatched junction nucleotides: 8. The chain's CDR3 is CASSGTGERGSQNTLYF. The part of the CDR3 DNA that was read is TGTGCCAGCAGTGGGACAGGGGAAAGGGGGAGTCAAAAC.

This clone has only a few counts. Gene names are the mouse ones. The read gets to within 4 residues of the CDR3 end, and the germline J gene fills in the rest. This chain connects TRBV1 to TRBJ2-3, with D possibly TRBD1 on 6 matching bases. Trimming took off 0 bases at V and 2 bases at J, with 9 bases between the two ends. The CDR3 is 15 amino acids. CDR1 is NSQYPW and CDR2 is LRSPGD in the germline V gene (reference sequence). The CDR3 region is CTCSAEHRAAETLYF. The part of the CDR3 DNA that was read is TGCACCTGCAGTGCAGAACACAGGGCTGCAGAA.

This clone turned up a few times. Germline and genes here are mouse. The CDR3 end is not reached by the read, which stops 4 residues before it; the germline J gene fills it in. The V gene is TRBV13-1, the J gene TRBJ1-1, with D possibly TRBD1 on 6 matching bases. The V gene lost 1 base and the J gene lost 3 bases, with 10 bases spanning the gap. The germline V gene has CDR1 NSHNY and CDR2 SYGAGN. The CDR3 has 14 amino acids. The DNA read from the CDR3 is TGTGCCAGCAGTGATCAGGGGTCGGACACA. This translates into CASSDQGSDT. The whole CDR3 reads CASSDQGSDTEVFF.

In this sample, this clone turned up a few times. The listed genes are named as in mouse. From the germline J gene comes the end of the CDR3, since the read stops 4 residues before it. This chain links TRBV17 with TRBJ1-4; D not resolved. The CDR3 runs to 15 residues. Germline V CDR1 and CDR2: MNHDT, YYDKIL. Trimming stripped 2 bases from V and 1 base from J, with 8 bases between. The DNA read from the CDR3 is TGTGCTAGCAGTAGAAACCAGCCTTCCAACGAA. This codes for CASSRNQPSNE. The whole CDR3 protein is CASSRNQPSNERLFF. Looking up the rest from reference TRBV17 and TRBJ1-4 gives the full variable domain: DTTVKQNPRYKLARVGKPVNLICSQTMNHDTMYWYQKKPNQAPKLLLFYYDKILNREADTFEKFQSSRPNNSFCSLYIGSAGLEYSAMYLCASSRNQPSNERLFFGHGTKLSVL.

This clone was observed many times. Gene and germline names: mouse. The sequenced CDR3 bases are TGTGCCAGCAGTATAGGGACAGGGAATGCT. This codes for CASSIGTGNA. The entire CDR3 reads CASSIGTGNAEQFF. The gene calls are TRBV19 and TRBJ2-1, with 8 positions matching TRBD1. The CDR3 end is not reached by the read, which stops 4 residues before it; the germline J gene fills it in. From germline, CDR1 is FNHDT and CDR2 SITEND (reference sequence). V trimming: 0 bases; J trimming: 5 bases; junction bases outside the gene matches: 1. The CDR3 contains 14 residues.

Concerning this clone itself: Gene names are the mouse ones. The sequenced fragment ends 4 residues before the CDR3 boundary, so the rest is inferred from the germline J gene. J is TRBJ2-3 and V is TRBV31; D remains unclear. With 0 bases removed from V and 4 bases from J, the gap between germline ends came to 17 bases. Germline CDR1 GKSSPN, CDR2 SITVG. The CDR3 loop spans 16 amino acids. The DNA read from the CDR3 is TGTGCCTGGAGTCTGACGGAGACAAAATTTACAGAA. It yields the protein CAWSLTETKFTE. The full CDR3 sequence reads CAWSLTETKFTETLYF.

Ten or more counts support this clone. Germline and genes here are mouse. Read coverage stops 4 residues before the CDR3 terminus; the germline J gene supplies the remainder. The chain links TRBV1 to TRBJ2-3; D possibly corresponds to TRBD1 (5 bases). The CDR3 totals 14 residues. Trimming shortened V by 3 bases and J by 0 bases, and 7 bases separated the two germline ends. From germline, CDR1 is NSQYPW and CDR2 LRSPGD (reference sequence). Partial CDR3 DNA: TGCACCTGCAGTGCCAGGGAAAGTGCAGAA. It is translated as CTCSARESAE. The entire CDR3 reads CTCSARESAETLYF.

As for this clone: The gene names here belong to mouse. The read is 4 residues too short to cover the CDR3 end, so that end is filled in from the germline J gene. V and J are TRBV1 and TRBJ2-7, with 8 positions matching TRBD2. Germline CDR1 and CDR2: NSQYPW and LRSPGD (reference sequence). The ends lost 0 bases at V and 2 bases at J; junction bases unmatched: 3. The CDR3 has 15 amino acids. CDR3 DNA (partial): TGCACCTGCAGTGCAGATTCACTGGGGGCCTAT. Protein: CTCSADSLGAY. The entire CDR3 reads CTCSADSLGAYEQYF.

A remark on this clone: Each gene name is a mouse one. The read falls 4 residues short of the CDR3 end, and the missing part is taken from the germline J gene. This chain joins TRBV3 and TRBJ2-1; 10 nucleotides align to TRBD2. The germline gives CDR1 SNHLY, CDR2 FYNGKV (reference sequence). J gave up 0 bases and V 4 bases, and 3 bases lay outside the gene matches. The CDR3 covers 16 residues. The CDR3: CASSSRTGGNYAEQFF. The CDR3 DNA, read in part, is TGTGCCAGCAGCTCTCGGACTGGGGGTAACTATGCT. The variable domain in full, with the rest retrieved from reference TRBV3 and TRBJ2-1, is GPKVLQIPSHQIIDMGQMVTLNCDPVSNHLYFYWYKQILGQQMEFLVNFYNGKVMEKSKLFKDQFSVERPDGSYFTLKIQPTALEDSAVYFCASSSRTGGNYAEQFFGPGTRLTVL.

About this clone: Gene and germline names: mouse. The CDR3 end lies 4 residues beyond the end of the read and is filled in from the germline J gene. The V gene is TRBV13-3, the J gene TRBJ2-7; no clear D gene. The germline CDR1 and CDR2 sequences are NNHDY and SYVADS. Trimming took off 1 base at V and 0 bases at J, with 5 bases between the two ends. This CDR3 region has 13 residues. This CDR3 is CASSDNNSYEQYF. CDR3 DNA, as far as it was read: TGTGCCAGCAGTGATAACAACTCCTAT.

This clone was seen at least ten times. Gene labels here are mouse ones. With the read ending 4 residues before the CDR3 end, the germline J gene is used to fill in that end. V usage is TRBV29 and J usage is TRBJ1-1, with 8 bases matching TRBD1. Losses at the gene ends were 2 bases for V and 3 bases for J; bases not matched to a gene: 2. Germline loops: CDR1 MSHET, CDR2 SYDVDS. This CDR3 is 14 amino acids long. The CDR3 sequence is CASSLTGGHTEVFF. Incomplete CDR3 DNA: TGTGCTAGCAGTTTAACAGGGGGGCACACA.

Ten or more counts support this clone. Gene names are mouse gene names. The CDR3 goes on 4 residues after the read ends, and that part is filled in from the germline J gene. The chain is built from TRBV13-3 and TRBJ1-2; tentatively, D is TRBD1 (5 bases). This CDR3 has 13 residues. Germline CDR1 NNHDY, CDR2 SYVADS. The germline V and J ends were trimmed by 6 bases and 1 base, with 10 bases remaining between them. The CDR3 DNA, read in part, is TGTGCCAGCACTCGGACAATAAACTCC. The encoded protein is CASTRTINS. In full, the CDR3 is CASTRTINSDYTF.

This clone was seen a handful of times. The germline and genes are mouse ones. The read ends 4 residues early relative to the CDR3; the germline J gene fills the gap. This chain links TRBV12-1 with TRBJ2-3; 8 positions match TRBD2. This CDR3 has 15 residues. V lost 0 bases and J lost 0; bases outside the gene matches: 1. From germline, CDR1 is SGHSN and CDR2 HYEKVE. CDR3 DNA (partial): TGTGCCAGCTCTCTCCGGACTGGGAGTGCAGAA. This encodes CASSLRTGSAE. The full CDR3 sequence reads CASSLRTGSAETLYF.

This clone was counted at least ten times. Gene and germline names: mouse. Read data end 4 residues before the CDR3 end; the end is taken from the germline J gene. The chain links TRBV13-1 to TRBJ1-1; weak D call: TRBD1 (5 bases). Germline V gene data show CDR1 as NSHNY and CDR2 as SYGAGN. V was shortened by 4 bases and J by 4 bases, with 11 bases between the two germline ends. This CDR3 is 13 amino acids long. The covered CDR3 bases are TGTGCCAGCAGTCCCAGGGCGGGCACA. Protein: CASSPRAGT. From start to end, the CDR3 is CASSPRAGTEVFF.